This T cell receptor beta chain was sequenced in a study of metastatic and nonmetastatic thyroid tumors. TCRdb reanalyzed the PCR reads with MiXCR. The sample carries about 16,000 clones, about 23% recorded once. The table lists this clone with many counts. The germline V and J ends were trimmed by 6 bases and 4 bases, with 8 bases remaining between them. CDR3 length: 12 amino acids. The germline CDR1 and CDR2 sequences are KGHDR and SFDVKD. Thyroid surgery was performed in patients who had received no treatment beforehand. Sequenced input: blood. The TCR originated in a male donor with papillary thyroid cancer or a benign thyroid nodule (not recorded which). Some clones in this sample may be carry-over from other donors' samples. The chain employs TRBV24-1 and TRBJ2-5, with D unclear. DNA for the CDR3: TGTGCCACCAGTCTCCACCGAGAGACCCAGTACTTC. Translation gives CATSLHRETQYF.